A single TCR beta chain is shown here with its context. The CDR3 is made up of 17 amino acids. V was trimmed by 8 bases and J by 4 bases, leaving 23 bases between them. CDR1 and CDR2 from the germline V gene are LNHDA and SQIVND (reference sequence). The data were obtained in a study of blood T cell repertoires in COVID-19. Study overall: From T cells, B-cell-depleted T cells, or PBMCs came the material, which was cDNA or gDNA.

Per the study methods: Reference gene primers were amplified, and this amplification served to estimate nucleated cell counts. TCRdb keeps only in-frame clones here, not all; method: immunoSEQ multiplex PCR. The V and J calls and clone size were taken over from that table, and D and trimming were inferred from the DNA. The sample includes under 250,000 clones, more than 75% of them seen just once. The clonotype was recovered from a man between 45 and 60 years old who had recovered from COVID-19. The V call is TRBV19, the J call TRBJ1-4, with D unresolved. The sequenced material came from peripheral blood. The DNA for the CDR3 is TGTGCCAGTTACGACCATTACGCGGCAGGACTTAATGAAAAACTGTTTTTT. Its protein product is CASYDHYAAGLNEKLFF. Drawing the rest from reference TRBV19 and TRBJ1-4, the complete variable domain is DGGITQSPKYLFRKEGQNVTLSCEQNLNHDAMYWYRQDPGQGLRLIYYSQIVNDFQKGDIAEGYSVSREKKESFPLTVTSAQKNPTAFYLCASYDHYAAGLNEKLFFGSGTQLSVL.